These 7 T cell receptor beta chains originate from one sample sequenced in a study of tumor-infiltrating lymphocytes in primary liver carcinoma. The authors made TCR beta cDNA from around 500 ng total RNA with a constant-region primer. Researchers made the TCR beta libraries by running three nested multiplex PCR rounds with slightly modified ARM-PCR. Amplification in the first two PCR rounds was performed using TRBV1-TRBV30 forward primers and a C-beta reverse primer for roughly 9 cycles each. TCRdb recomputed calls from the multiplex PCR reads with MiXCR, one row per CDR3 protein. The sample lists about 320,000 distinct CDR3 sequences; 50% to 75% were seen once. Extraction also yielded germline DNA, while blood RNA was obtained from unsorted whole blood. Source material: peripheral blood. These receptor sequences come from a woman younger than 45 with primary liver carcinoma and hepatitis B virus infection.

This clonotype was counted many times. The chain uses TRBV6-1 and TRBJ1-1; 11 nucleotides line up with TRBD1. The CDR3 has 16 amino acids. V shed 7 bases, J shed 7 bases, and the junction held 14 bases outside the gene matches. Germline V lookup: CDR1 MNHNS, CDR2 SASEGT. CDR3 DNA: TGTGCCAGCACCTCCTTTTGGGGGACAGGGGGACTTGAAGCTTTCTTT. Amino acid sequence: CASTSFWGTGGLEAFF.

This clonotype was seen a single time. V usage is TRBV6-1 and J usage is TRBJ2-2; D is uncertain. Germline lookup yields CDR1 MNHNS and CDR2 SASEGT. V was cut by 7 bases and J by 4 bases, with 19 bases left in between. This CDR3 is 16 amino acids long. The CDR3 is CASTRPLVRGTGELFF. CDR3 DNA sequence: TGTGCCAGCACCCGTCCCCTGGTTCGAGGCACCGGGGAGCTGTTTTTT.

In this sample, this clonotype turned up once. A junction end diverges from the germline sequence, so it may reflect a read error. The chain uses TRBV12-3 or TRBV12-4 and TRBJ1-4; no reliable D call. The CDR3 has 14 amino acids. The CDR3, as DNA: TGTGCCAGCAGTTTTGGGAAGGCTAATGAACAACTGTTTTTT. Its protein product is CASSFGKANEQLFF.

The chain recombines TRBV4-3 with TRBJ2-6; 10 nucleotides agree with TRBD1. This CDR3 spans 19 amino acids. With 3 bases clipped from V and 0 bases from J, the junction kept 8 bases outside the gene matches. Germline V gives CDR1 LGHNA, CDR2 YSLEER. The CDR3 DNA follows: TGCGCCAGCAGCCAGTTAGACAGGGGGCCACGCTCTGGGGCCAACGTCCTGACTTTC. As protein: CASSQLDRGPRSGANVLTF.

The chain is built from TRBV6-1 and TRBJ1-2; 7 nucleotides align to TRBD1. V gave up 1 base and J gave up 6 bases; unmatched junction bases: 5. The CDR3 has 14 amino acids. The germline V gene has CDR1 MNHNS and CDR2 SASEGT. CDR3 coding DNA: TGTGCCAGCAGTGAAGGGACAGGATTGAATGGCTACACCTTC. Its protein is CASSEGTGLNGYTF.

This chain uses TRBV5-4 with TRBJ1-1; D is possibly TRBD1 (5 bases). The CDR3 spans 15 residues. Trimming took 4 bases from V and 4 from J, leaving 17 bases between them. From germline, CDR1 is SGHNT and CDR2 YYREEE (reference sequence). Here the CDR3 DNA reads TGTGCCAGCAGCCCCGGCGGGGCCTTGGGCACTGAAGCTTTCTTT. Protein: CASSPGGALGTEAFF.

Comment on this clonotype: Germline and junction disagree at one end, which may indicate a read error. CDR3 loop: CARSSSPVSTDTQYF. The CDR3 DNA is TGTGCCAGGAGCTCTAGCCCCGTTTCGACAGATACGCAGTATTTT. This chain connects TRBV7-3 to TRBJ2-3, with TRBD2 as a possible D gene (5 bases). The CDR3 spans 15 residues. From germline, CDR1 is SGHTA and CDR2 FQGTGA.